This T cell receptor (beta chain) came from a study of response to subunit inactivated influenza vaccine. This clonotype came up many times. TCRdb recomputed calls from the RT-PCR reads with MiXCR, one row per CDR3 protein. The sample includes roughly 550,000 distinct CDR3 sequences, roughly 25% of them seen just once. Per the germline V gene, CDR1 is MGHRA and CDR2 is YSYEKL. CDR3 length: 16 residues. J was trimmed by 4 bases and V by 4 bases; bases with no gene match: 4. The same sample was also used in a study of T cells expressing NK-cell markers. As reported in that work: 5'RACE template switching with UMIs generated TCR beta cDNA.

The source is a man in his fifties or sixties who received an inactivated influenza vaccine. The chain uses TRBV4-1 and TRBJ2-1; TRBD2 matches at 13 bases. Material: CD4+ T cells sorted from PBMCs, obtained about 11 days after vaccination. The CDR3 DNA is TGCGCCAGCAGCCGAGAGACTAGCGGGGGGTACAATGAGCAGTTCTTC. Translation gives CASSRETSGGYNEQFF.